This T cell receptor (beta chain) was retrieved from a study of blood T cell repertoires in COVID-19. Study information: Whether acute or convalescent, the COVID-19 samples came from the United States, Italy and Spain.

Trimming pared 1 base from V and 6 bases from J, leaving 12 bases between. The germline V gene has CDR1 SEHNR and CDR2 FQNEAQ (reference sequence). This CDR3 spans 15 amino acids. Authors' processing steps: Quantification of nucleated cells was approximated via reference gene primer amplification. The table came from immunoSEQ multiplex PCR; TCRdb's copy has only in-frame clones and leaves some out. That table supplies the V and J calls and clone size; D and trimming were determined from the DNA. The sample holds 300,000 to 400,000 clones; more than 75% are singletons and the top ten take under 5%. This rearrangement joins TRBV7-9 to TRBJ2-2; maybe TRBD2 (5 bases). This clonotype was obtained from a woman in her forties or fifties with active or convalescent COVID-19. The sample taken for sequencing was peripheral blood. CDR3 bases: TGTGCCAGCAGCTTAGACGTCTTGGGAGCCGGGGAGCTGTTTTTT. Translated: CASSLDVLGAGELFF.